This T cell receptor (beta chain) is drawn from a study of T cells in Graves' hyperthyroidism and ophthalmopathy. Study context: The blood sample was taken at first diagnosis, before treatment began.

V shed 3 bases and J 7 bases; nucleotides not matched to a gene: 14. The CDR3 runs to 15 residues. CDR1 SQVTM and CDR2 ANQGSEA come from the germline V gene. The source material, RNA transcripts, was used to amplify TCR beta CDR3 regions. In the first-round RT-PCR of the TCR CDR3, the HTBI primer set was used. TCRdb re-called the multiplex PCR reads with MiXCR, one entry per CDR3 protein. The sample carries a few hundred thousand distinct CDR3 sequences, approximately 14% recorded once. This clonotype was observed a few times. Each diagnosis drew on symptoms, thyroxine, TRAb, thyroid ultrasound and orbital computed tomography findings.

The chain recombines TRBV29-1 with TRBJ1-2, with 7 nucleotides matching TRBD1. Sequencing was done on a sample of blood. The sequence derives from a woman aged 30 to 39 with Graves' ophthalmopathy. The DNA of the CDR3 is TGCAGCGTTGAGATGACACAGGGGTCCCGTAGTGGCTACACCTTC. It translates to CSVEMTQGSRSGYTF.